The 2 T cell receptor beta chains presented below share a single source sample, sequenced in a study of T cells in Graves' hyperthyroidism and ophthalmopathy. What was amplified from RNA transcripts were TCR beta CDR3 regions. Researchers ran a first-round RT-PCR on the TCR CDR3 using the HTBI primer set. Via MiXCR, TCRdb re-called the multiplex PCR reads, giving one row per CDR3 protein. The repertoire includes about half a million distinct CDR3 sequences, nearly 20% of them detected once, and over 45% sits in the top ten. Sequencing was performed on blood. These TCRs come from a man in his forties or fifties with Graves' ophthalmopathy.

This clonotype was seen many times. The gene calls are TRBV7-9 and TRBJ2-3, with a weak D call TRBD2 (5 bases). CDR1 and CDR2 from the germline V gene are SEHNR and FQNEAQ (reference sequence). V lost 5 bases, J lost 6 bases, and 12 bases lay in between. This CDR3 is built from 13 residues. The DNA for the CDR3 is TGTGCCAGCAGCCCCCCACTAGTTGATACGCAGTATTTT. Its translation is CASSPPLVDTQYF.

This chain joins TRBV7-8 and TRBJ2-3; 8 bases fit TRBD2. V lost 5 bases to trimming and J lost 2 bases; unmatched junction nucleotides: 18. Germline-derived CDR1 and CDR2 are SGHVS and FQNEAQ. The CDR3 contains 19 residues. As DNA, the CDR3 is TGTGCCAGCAGCCCACCCTACTTTAGACTAGCGAGTTACACAGATACGCAGTATTTT. It translates to CASSPPYFRLASYTDTQYF.